Listed below are T cell receptor beta chains from one sample, sequenced in a study of blood T cell repertoires in COVID-19. The assay was immunoSEQ multiplex PCR, and TCRdb's table has in-frame clones only and misses some. The profile shows some 220,000 clones, approximately 91% of them singletons. Sequenced: peripheral blood. These receptors all stem from a man between 25 and 39 years old with COVID-19, enrolled during active disease. CDR3s include the opening cysteine and the closing phenylalanine or tryptophan. A D gene is named only where the DNA matches it firmly. Clone size appears in some rows only: once, few, many, or a class for an expanded clone.

DNA,CDR3,size,J,D,V
TGTGCCAGCAGCTTAGGCGAAGTCCTTTCTGGAAACACCATATATTTT,CASSLGEVLSGNTIYF,-,TRBJ1-3,-,TRBV7-6
TGTGCCAGTAGTATAGTTAGGACAGGGAATGAAAAACTGTTTTTT,CASSIVRTGNEKLFF,-,TRBJ1-4,TRBD1,TRBV19
TGTGCCAGCAGTCAGGTTTTGACAGTTAACTATGGCTACACCTTC,CASSQVLTVNYGYTF,-,TRBJ1-2,-,TRBV6-6
TGTGCCAGTACCAAGGGAGGCGCTAATGAAAAACTGTTTTTT,CASTKGGANEKLFF,-,TRBJ1-4,-,TRBV19
TGCGCCAGCAGCTTGACGGAAGAGACCCAGTACTTC,CASSLTEETQYF,few,TRBJ2-5,-,TRBV5-1
TGTGCCTGGAGTAGCGACCGAGGCTACAATGAGCAGTTCTTC,CAWSSDRGYNEQFF,-,TRBJ2-1,-,TRBV30
TGCGCCAGCAGCGTGGGACAGGTGATAGTCGAGCAGTACTTC,CASSVGQVIVEQYF,-,TRBJ2-7,TRBD1,TRBV5-1
TGTGCCACCGGGACAGTTTCACCCCTCCACTTT,CATGTVSPLHF,-,TRBJ1-6,TRBD1,TRBV30
TGTGCCAGTAGGGGACTAGCGGGGGCCGCCGGGGAGCTGTTTTTT,CASRGLAGAAGELFF,-,TRBJ2-2,TRBD2,TRBV19
TGTGCCTGGAACTTTCTGGACAGGAGAACCTACGAGCAGTACTTC,CAWNFLDRRTYEQYF,-,TRBJ2-7,TRBD1,TRBV30
TGTGCCAGCAGTGACACTTTTAACTATGGCTACACCTTC,CASSDTFNYGYTF,-,TRBJ1-2,-,TRBV6-1
TGCGCCAGCAGCTTGGAGGGGTTGCGCACTGAAGCTTTCTTT,CASSLEGLRTEAFF,-,TRBJ1-1,-,TRBV5-1
TGTGCCAGCAGCACAGGACAGAGTTTCACTGAAGCTTTCTTT,CASSTGQSFTEAFF,-,TRBJ1-1,-,TRBV7-6
TGTGCCAGCAGCCGCTCGCGGGGGGGGCCAGATACGCAGTATTTT,CASSRSRGGPDTQYF,-,TRBJ2-3,TRBD2,TRBV6-4
TGTGCCAGCAGCTTAGGACGGACTAGCGGGGCCCCGGCCTATTTT,CASSLGRTSGAPAYF,-,TRBJ2-3,TRBD2,TRBV7-2
TGTGCCAGCTCACTGGGGTGGGGCCGGAACACTGAAGCTTTCTTT,CASSLGWGRNTEAFF,-,TRBJ1-1,-,TRBV18
TGTGCCAGTAGTACTGGGGGGGGGCCTTCTGGAAACACCATATATTTT,CASSTGGGPSGNTIYF,-,TRBJ1-3,-,TRBV19
TGCGCCAGCAGACCCGGGACAGCCAATCAGCCCCAGCATTTT,CASRPGTANQPQHF,-,TRBJ1-5,TRBD1,TRBV5-1
TGTGCCAGCAGCCAAGAAGTCAGTAATCAGCCCCAGCATTTT,CASSQEVSNQPQHF,-,TRBJ1-5,-,TRBV3-1/TRBV3-2
TGTGCCAGCAGTTACACACAAGCGGGGGGTTTATACGAGCAGTACTTC,CASSYTQAGGLYEQYF,-,TRBJ2-7,TRBD2,TRBV6-6
TGCGCCAGCAGCCAAGCGCAAAAGGAGGGCTACACCTTC,CASSQAQKEGYTF,-,TRBJ1-2,-,TRBV4-1
TGTGCCTGGAGCCGGGGGGAGGGGTCCAGGGGGCGCCCAGATACGCAGTATTTT,CAWSRGEGSRGRPDTQYF,-,TRBJ2-3,-,TRBV30
TGTGCCAGCAGCCAACGGGACAGGCGATATGAAAAACTGTTTTTT,CASSQRDRRYEKLFF,-,TRBJ1-4,TRBD1,TRBV14
TGCGCCAGCAGCTCCCGGGACAGGGGTTTTCCGAACACTGAAGCTTTCTTT,CASSSRDRGFPNTEAFF,-,TRBJ1-1,TRBD1,TRBV5-1
TGCGCCAGCGGCCCCGGGGAGGGGGAAAACACTGAAGCTTTCTTT,CASGPGEGENTEAFF,-,TRBJ1-1,-,TRBV5-1
TGTGCCAGCTCACCTCGGGGACAGGGACAAAACATTCAGTACTTC,CASSPRGQGQNIQYF,-,TRBJ2-4,TRBD1,TRBV18